These T cell receptor beta chains were read from a single sample in a study of T cells in Graves' hyperthyroidism and ophthalmopathy. Using its own MiXCR run on the multiplex PCR reads, TCRdb lists one record per CDR3 protein. The profile shows under 350,000 distinct CDR3 sequences, around a fifth of them singletons. The sequenced sample was blood. The origin of the receptors is a woman in her 50s with Graves' hyperthyroidism. The conserved cysteine and the conserved F or W are not part of the CDR3 here. Fields, in order: V gene, D gene, CDR3 protein. The D gene is left open where the match is weak.

v_gene: TRBV29-1; d_gene: -; CDR3aa: SVDLIGDTQY
v_gene: TRBV6-1; d_gene: TRBD1; CDR3aa: ANRETGVRNTEAF
v_gene: TRBV15; d_gene: -; CDR3aa: ATSRADEGSYEQY
v_gene: TRBV5-1; d_gene: TRBD2; CDR3aa: ASSVGLAGGRDTQY
v_gene: TRBV12-3/TRBV12-4; d_gene: -; CDR3aa: ASSPRSGSLRGLSETQY
v_gene: TRBV9; d_gene: TRBD2; CDR3aa: ASSVGAGGIREQF
v_gene: TRBV6-1; d_gene: -; CDR3aa: ASRKGPQNNQPQH
v_gene: TRBV10-2; d_gene: -; CDR3aa: ASSEGAGYEQY
v_gene: TRBV3-1; d_gene: TRBD2; CDR3aa: ASSLLTSGGYNEQF
v_gene: TRBV20-1; d_gene: TRBD2; CDR3aa: SVSGGKTQY
v_gene: TRBV10-3; d_gene: TRBD2; CDR3aa: AISAGTVLGGETQY
v_gene: TRBV5-8; d_gene: TRBD1; CDR3aa: ASSLGQAQRNEKLF
v_gene: TRBV5-8; d_gene: TRBD1; CDR3aa: ASSPQTGPYEQY
v_gene: TRBV6-2/TRBV6-3; d_gene: -; CDR3aa: ASSVLGRTDTQY
v_gene: TRBV6-2/TRBV6-3; d_gene: -; CDR3aa: ASSFVPNTEAF
v_gene: TRBV7-9; d_gene: -; CDR3aa: ASSLASWASSYNEQF
v_gene: TRBV19; d_gene: TRBD2; CDR3aa: ASGIGLGSTDTQY
v_gene: TRBV5-1; d_gene: -; CDR3aa: ASSLGQVTEAF
v_gene: TRBV5-6; d_gene: -; CDR3aa: ASSLELRVDYGYT
v_gene: TRBV28; d_gene: -; CDR3aa: ASTPWTEYTEAF
v_gene: TRBV14; d_gene: TRBD1; CDR3aa: ASSVTGRNSPLH
v_gene: TRBV18; d_gene: -; CDR3aa: ASSPGRGSTDTQY
v_gene: TRBV2; d_gene: TRBD1; CDR3aa: ASSVDGQDQETQY
v_gene: TRBV29-1; d_gene: TRBD1; CDR3aa: SVGSQGAFWTEAF
v_gene: TRBV5-4; d_gene: -; CDR3aa: ASSREEGLQETQY
v_gene: TRBV10-2; d_gene: -; CDR3aa: ASGRTTGADTQY
v_gene: TRBV6-1; d_gene: -; CDR3aa: ASRRQASYEQY
v_gene: TRBV15; d_gene: TRBD2; CDR3aa: ATSRTSGIYNEQF
v_gene: TRBV5-1; d_gene: -; CDR3aa: ASSGRQGASNYGYT
v_gene: TRBV7-9; d_gene: TRBD2; CDR3aa: ASSYISGTTLSKETQY
v_gene: TRBV7-9; d_gene: TRBD1; CDR3aa: ASSTTGRNTEAF
v_gene: TRBV12-3/TRBV12-4; d_gene: -; CDR3aa: ASSLRQVSGELF
v_gene: TRBV28; d_gene: -; CDR3aa: ASSIRVQAGLAKNIQY
v_gene: TRBV20-1; d_gene: -; CDR3aa: SFNVVGTDTQY
v_gene: TRBV27; d_gene: TRBD1; CDR3aa: ASSPLTGTNYGYT
v_gene: TRBV28; d_gene: -; CDR3aa: ASSFQDEQY
v_gene: TRBV28; d_gene: -; CDR3aa: ASSLWERGTEAF
v_gene: TRBV6-1; d_gene: -; CDR3aa: ASSPGSGGISYEQY
v_gene: TRBV2; d_gene: TRBD2; CDR3aa: AIVGTSGSYEQY
v_gene: TRBV6-2/TRBV6-3; d_gene: TRBD1; CDR3aa: ASSQAGTGYPNTEAF
v_gene: TRBV18; d_gene: -; CDR3aa: ASSYRVVDSYNEQF
v_gene: TRBV7-3; d_gene: -; CDR3aa: ASSLTATDTQY